A single sample is the source of the 5 T cell receptor beta chains below, sequenced in a study of T cell responses to AZD1222 COVID-19 vaccine. Produced via immunoSEQ multiplex PCR; TCRdb's table is partial and in-frame only. Of around 120,000 clones in the sample, 90% to 95% were seen once. The sequences come from peripheral blood, collected on day 0 of AZD1222 vaccination. The receptors here all came from an adult in good health.

This clone was seen just once. The V gene is TRBV7-3, the J gene TRBJ1-1, with D hard to call. The germline V and J ends were trimmed by 5 bases and 3 bases, with 22 bases remaining between them. The CDR3 has 17 amino acids. The V gene's germline CDR1 is SGHTA and CDR2 FQGTGA. The CDR3 reads CASSPSVWAPGHTEAFF. In DNA, the CDR3 is TGTGCCAGCAGCCCCTCGGTTTGGGCCCCGGGCCACACTGAAGCTTTCTTT. Drawing the rest from reference TRBV7-3 and TRBJ1-1, the complete variable domain is GAGVSQTPSNKVTEKGKYVELRCDPISGHTALYWYRQSLGQGPEFLIYFQGTGAADDSGLPNDRFFAVRPEGSVSTLKIQRTERGDSAVYLCASSPSVWAPGHTEAFFGQGTRLTVV.

V and J are TRBV12-3 or TRBV12-4 and TRBJ1-1, with unresolved D. The CDR3 extends over 11 amino acids. Trimming stripped 1 base from V and 7 bases from J, with 4 bases between. CDR3 in DNA: TGTGCCAGCAGTTTAGGTCATGAAGCTTTCTTT. Encoded protein: CASSLGHEAFF.

The chain has TRBV19 and TRBJ1-6, with D possibly being TRBD1 (6 bases). Germline V gene data show CDR1 as LNHDA and CDR2 as SQIVND (reference sequence). The CDR3 totals 13 residues. Trimming shortened V by 6 bases and J by 7 bases, and 10 bases separated the two germline ends. The CDR3 is CASREDRNSPLHF. CDR3 nucleotides: TGTGCCAGTAGAGAAGACAGGAATTCACCCCTCCACTTT.

This sequence joins TRBV6-4 and TRBJ2-1; D remains unclear. CDR1 is MRHNA and CDR2 is SNTAGT in the germline V gene. V lost 3 bases and J 7 bases, leaving 10 bases between the germline ends. This CDR3 contains 13 residues. The CDR3 sequence is CASSDPGGNEQFF. The CDR3 DNA follows: TGTGCCAGCAGTGATCCAGGTGGGAATGAGCAGTTCTTC.

This clone showed up just once. The V and J genes are TRBV7-6 and TRBJ2-1, with D perhaps being TRBD1 or TRBD2 (5 bases each). The V and J ends lost 4 bases and 8 bases respectively, with 12 bases between them. This CDR3 region has 13 residues. The germline gives CDR1 SGHVS, CDR2 FNYEAQ. The DNA of the CDR3 is TGTGCCAGCAGCTACCAAAGGGGAGATGAGCAGTTCTTC. Its protein product is CASSYQRGDEQFF.